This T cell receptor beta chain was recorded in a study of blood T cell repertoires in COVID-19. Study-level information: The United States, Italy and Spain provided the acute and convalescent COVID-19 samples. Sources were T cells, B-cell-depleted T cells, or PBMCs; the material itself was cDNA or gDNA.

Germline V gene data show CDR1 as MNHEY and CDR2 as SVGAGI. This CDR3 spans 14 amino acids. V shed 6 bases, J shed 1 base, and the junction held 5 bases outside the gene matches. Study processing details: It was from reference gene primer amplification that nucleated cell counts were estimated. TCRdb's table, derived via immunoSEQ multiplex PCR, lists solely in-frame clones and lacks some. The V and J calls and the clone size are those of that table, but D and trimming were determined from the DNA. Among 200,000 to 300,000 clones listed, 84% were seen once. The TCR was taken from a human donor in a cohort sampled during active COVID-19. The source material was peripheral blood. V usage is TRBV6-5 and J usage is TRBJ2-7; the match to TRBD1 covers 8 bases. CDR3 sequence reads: CASRSGGTSYEQYF. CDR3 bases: TGTGCCAGCAGGTCAGGGGGCACTTCCTACGAGCAGTACTTC.